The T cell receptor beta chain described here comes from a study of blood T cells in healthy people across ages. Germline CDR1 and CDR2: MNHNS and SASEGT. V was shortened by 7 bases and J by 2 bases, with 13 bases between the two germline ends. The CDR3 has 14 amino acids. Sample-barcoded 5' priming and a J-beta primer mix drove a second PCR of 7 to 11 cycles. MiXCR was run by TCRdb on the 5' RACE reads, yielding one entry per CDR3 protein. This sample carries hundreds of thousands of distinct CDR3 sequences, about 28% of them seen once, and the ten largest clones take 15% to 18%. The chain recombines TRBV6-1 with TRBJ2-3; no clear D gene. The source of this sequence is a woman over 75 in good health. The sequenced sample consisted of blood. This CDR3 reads CASTEQAYTDTQYF. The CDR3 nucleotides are TGTGCCAGCACGGAGCAGGCGTACACAGATACGCAGTATTTT.